This TCR beta chain was identified during a study of T cells in Graves' hyperthyroidism and ophthalmopathy. This clonotype was observed at least ten times. No antigen is known for it. From RNA transcripts, TCR beta CDR3 regions were amplified. HTBI primers were used for first-round RT-PCR of the TCR CDR3. TCRdb itself ran the multiplex PCR reads through MiXCR, one entry per CDR3 protein. The sample lists 400,000 to 550,000 distinct CDR3 sequences, roughly 14% occurring once. Trimming left V 4 bases short and J 2 bases short, with 14 bases between. Germline loops: CDR1 LNHDA, CDR2 SQIVND (reference sequence). CDR3 length equals 15 residues. Study-level findings and limits: In blood, most of the thyroid clonotypes expanded above 0.001 were also present.

The chain has TRBV19 and TRBJ1-1; D uncertain. This TCR was sampled from a woman aged 18-35 years with Graves' hyperthyroidism. The sample taken for sequencing was blood. CDR3: CASSTKGAENTEAFF. As DNA, the CDR3 is TGTGCCAGTAGTACGAAGGGCGCCGAAAACACTGAAGCTTTCTTT. The full variable domain, with the rest looked up from reference TRBV19 and TRBJ1-1, is DGGITQSPKYLFRKEGQNVTLSCEQNLNHDAMYWYRQDPGQGLRLIYYSQIVNDFQKGDIAEGYSVSREKKESFPLTVTSAQKNPTAFYLCASSTKGAENTEAFFGQGTRLTVV.